This TCR beta chain was recorded in a study of CD8 T cells in ankylosing spondylitis. The study's findings and limits: Matched ankylosing spondylitis synovial fluid reportedly showed significant enrichment of disease-linked clones.

In its sample, this clonotype was seen many times. No antigen is known for it. Making the TCR beta libraries involved quantitative 5'-RACE with molecular barcodes. MiXCR, run by TCRdb on the 5' RACE reads, gives a single entry per CDR3 protein. The sample carries 200,000 to 250,000 distinct CDR3 sequences, about 11% recorded once. The sequencing sample was made of blood, either unsorted or a sorted T cell fraction (not recorded which). The sequence derives from a male donor with ankylosing spondylitis or in good health (not recorded which).

CDR3 DNA: TGCAGTGCATATCCGACAGGGAGCTCCTACGAGCAGTACTTC. Residues: CSAYPTGSSYEQYF. V usage is TRBV20-1 and J usage is TRBJ2-7; 7 bases are a match to TRBD1. Germline V lookup: CDR1 DFQATT, CDR2 SNEGSKA (reference sequence). CDR3 size: 14 residues. V was clipped by 6 bases and J by 0 bases; unmatched bases: 8.